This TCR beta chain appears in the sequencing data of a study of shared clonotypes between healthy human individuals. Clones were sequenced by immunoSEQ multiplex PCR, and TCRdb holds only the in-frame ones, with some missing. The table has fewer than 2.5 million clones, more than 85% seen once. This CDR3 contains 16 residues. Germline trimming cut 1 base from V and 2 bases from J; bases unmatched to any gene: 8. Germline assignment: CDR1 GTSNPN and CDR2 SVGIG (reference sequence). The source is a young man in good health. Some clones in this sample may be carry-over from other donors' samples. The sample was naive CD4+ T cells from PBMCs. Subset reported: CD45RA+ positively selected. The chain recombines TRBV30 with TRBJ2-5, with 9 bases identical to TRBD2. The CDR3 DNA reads TGTGCCTGGAGTGAAGGGCTAGCGGGACCACAAGAGACCCAGTACTTC. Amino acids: CAWSEGLAGPQETQYF.